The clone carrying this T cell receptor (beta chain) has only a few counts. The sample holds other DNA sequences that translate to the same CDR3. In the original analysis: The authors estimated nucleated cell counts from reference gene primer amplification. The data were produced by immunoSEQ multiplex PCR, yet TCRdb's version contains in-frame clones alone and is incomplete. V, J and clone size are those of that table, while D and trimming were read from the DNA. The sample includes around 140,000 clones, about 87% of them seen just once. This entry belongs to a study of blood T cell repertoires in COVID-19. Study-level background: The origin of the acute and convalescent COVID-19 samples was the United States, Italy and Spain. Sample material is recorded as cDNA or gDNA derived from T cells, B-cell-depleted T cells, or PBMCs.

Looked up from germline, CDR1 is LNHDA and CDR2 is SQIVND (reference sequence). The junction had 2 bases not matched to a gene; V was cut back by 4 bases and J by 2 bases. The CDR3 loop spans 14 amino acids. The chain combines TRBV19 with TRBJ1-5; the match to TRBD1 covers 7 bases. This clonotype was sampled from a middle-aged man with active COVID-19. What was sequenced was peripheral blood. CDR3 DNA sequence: TGTGCCAGTAGTAGAGACAGGGGCAATCAGCCCCAGCATTTT. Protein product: CASSRDRGNQPQHF. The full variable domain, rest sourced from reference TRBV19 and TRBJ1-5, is DGGITQSPKYLFRKEGQNVTLSCEQNLNHDAMYWYRQDPGQGLRLIYYSQIVNDFQKGDIAEGYSVSREKKESFPLTVTSAQKNPTAFYLCASSRDRGNQPQHFGDGTRLSIL.